This T cell receptor beta chain was observed in a study of T-cell memory formation after mild COVID-19. In the study overall: The two donors had largely donor-specific TCR clusters.

As regards this clonotype: No antigen is known for it. The junction and the germline gene differ at one end; a read error may be behind it.

Study outcomes and limitations: In pre-infection memory, a portion of responding clones appeared, which suggested that cross-reactive memory joined.

Each CDR3 protein is one row after TCRdb ran MiXCR on the 5' RACE reads. The sample records some 180,000 distinct CDR3 sequences, 10% to 15% being singletons. There are 13 residues in the CDR3. In germline, CDR1 is MDHEN, CDR2 SYDVKM. The TCR comes from a man in his late teens or twenties who had mild COVID-19 (a few samples of this study predate the infection). Cell type and time point are not known. The specimen was PBMCs or a T cell subset sorted from them (not recorded which). J is TRBJ2-2 and V is TRBV28; D gene uncertain. Here the CDR3 reads CASNWERTGELFF. CDR3 DNA sequence: TGTGCCAGCAATTGGGAACGCACCGGAGAGCTGTTTTTT.